This TCR beta chain was recovered during a study of Tregs in tolerant kidney transplant recipients. Study observations and caveats: No direct test of biological reproducibility was done here.

TCRdb's copy holds only in-frame clones and misses some; the assay was immunoSEQ multiplex PCR. The listing records fewer than 55,000 clones. Points on this clone: Its target is unknown. The read halts 3 residues ahead of the CDR3 end, with the missing end drawn from the germline J gene.

The CDR3 totals 15 residues. The germline V and J ends were trimmed by 2 bases and 7 bases, with 14 bases remaining between them. The germline CDR1 and CDR2 sequences are MNHNS and SASEGT. The sample was CD4+ T cells from blood, taken before the transplant. This receptor was obtained from a human donor who received a combined kidney and bone marrow transplant. The chain joins TRBV6-1 to TRBJ1-4; weak D call: TRBD1 (6 bases). CDR3 in amino acids: CASSEQGRVGEKLFF. Partial CDR3 DNA: TGTGCCAGCAGTGAACAGGGGAGGGTAGGTGAAAAA.